The text below deals with one TCR beta chain. These data belong to a study of blood T cell repertoires in COVID-19. Overall study context: Italy, Spain and the United States were the sources of the convalescent and acute COVID-19 samples.

The ends lost 2 bases at V and 5 bases at J; junction bases unmatched: 6. There are 14 residues in the CDR3. Germline CDR1 is SGHRS and CDR2 is YFSETQ. Produced via immunoSEQ multiplex PCR; TCRdb's table is partial and in-frame only. The data hold roughly 71,000 clones, with approximately 85% observed a single time. The rearrangement links TRBV5-1 to TRBJ1-2, with 7 positions matching TRBD1. This TCR was sampled from a man over 45 with acute or convalescent COVID-19. The sequenced sample consisted of peripheral blood. DNA of the CDR3: TGCGCCAGCAGCTTCGGGCAGGGGGGTTATGGCTACACCTTC. Amino acid sequence: CASSFGQGGYGYTF.